This T cell receptor beta chain was profiled in a study of blood T cells in healthy people across ages. Losses at the gene ends were 3 bases for V and 4 bases for J; bases not matched to a gene: 17. This CDR3 has 20 amino acids. Germline V gene sequence: CDR1 KGHDR, CDR2 SFDVKD. Study observations and caveats: It was the long-lived donors that had more naive CD4+ cells and higher diversity than aged donors.

This clonotype was observed a handful of times. What it binds is not known. The second PCR ran roughly 6 to 11 cycles with a sample-barcoded 5' primer and J-beta primers. TCRdb recomputed calls from the 5' RACE reads with MiXCR, one row per CDR3 protein. The table has 2 million or so distinct CDR3 sequences, roughly 52% seen once; the top ten hold approximately 2%. The sequenced sample consisted of blood. This chain connects TRBV24-1 to TRBJ2-4; 10 bases fit TRBD1. This clonotype was sampled from a woman between 40 and 55 years old in good health. CDR3 amino acids: CATSDGSGTGAYPIKNIQYF. Written as DNA, the CDR3 is TGTGCCACCAGTGATGGTTCCGGGACAGGGGCGTATCCGATAAAAAACATTCAGTACTTC.